A single sample gave rise to the 3 T cell receptor beta chains below, sequenced in a study of spatial heterogeneity in lung cancer. TCRdb reprocessed the 5' RACE reads via MiXCR and lists one record per CDR3 protein. The sample lists 10,000 to 12,000 distinct CDR3 sequences, about 8.6% seen once, with 24% in the top ten. Time point in this sample: sample taken at primary tumor resection. Whole RNA obtained from tumor, nontumor lung or frozen PBMC underwent sequencing without sorting. Sequencing was performed on PBMCs, taken at surgery. The receptors derive from a male donor with early-stage non-small cell lung cancer.

This clonotype was detected ten times or more. This chain joins TRBV4-3 and TRBJ2-1; 8 nucleotides match TRBD1. The CDR3 spans 17 residues. V was clipped by 4 bases and J by 3 bases; unmatched bases: 11. Per germline, CDR1 LGHNA and CDR2 YSLEER. CDR3 nucleotides: TGCGCCAGCAGCCCACAATACAGGGGGTCTAACTACAATGAGCAGTTCTTC. It specifies CASSPQYRGSNYNEQFF.

This clonotype was detected ten times or more. The gene calls are TRBV5-1 and TRBJ2-7; 10 bases align to TRBD2. The length of the CDR3 is 16 residues. Germline lookup yields CDR1 SGHRS and CDR2 YFSETQ. Unmatched junction bases numbered 4, after V lost 1 base and J lost 0 bases. Here the CDR3 reads CASSLSSGGASYEQYF. The CDR3 bases are TGCGCCAGCAGCTTGTCCAGCGGGGGGGCCTCCTACGAGCAGTACTTC. Together with reference TRBV5-1 and TRBJ2-7, the CDR3 gives the full variable domain: KAGVTQTPRYLIKTRGQQVTLSCSPISGHRSVSWYQQTPGQGLQFLFEYFSETQRNKGNFPGRFSGRQFSNSRSEMNVSTLELGDSALYLCASSLSSGGASYEQYFGPGTRLTVT.

Note on this clonotype: This could be a read error, since a much larger clone is one nucleotide away. The chain uses TRBV28 and TRBJ2-6; perhaps TRBD1 as D (6 bases). Germline assignment: CDR1 MDHEN and CDR2 SYDVKM. This CDR3 is 18 amino acids long. The CDR3 DNA reads as TGTGCCAGCAGTTCCCCCCAGGGGAACCCCTCTGGGGCCACCGTCCTGACTTTC. Translated, it gives CASSSPQGNPSGATVLTF.